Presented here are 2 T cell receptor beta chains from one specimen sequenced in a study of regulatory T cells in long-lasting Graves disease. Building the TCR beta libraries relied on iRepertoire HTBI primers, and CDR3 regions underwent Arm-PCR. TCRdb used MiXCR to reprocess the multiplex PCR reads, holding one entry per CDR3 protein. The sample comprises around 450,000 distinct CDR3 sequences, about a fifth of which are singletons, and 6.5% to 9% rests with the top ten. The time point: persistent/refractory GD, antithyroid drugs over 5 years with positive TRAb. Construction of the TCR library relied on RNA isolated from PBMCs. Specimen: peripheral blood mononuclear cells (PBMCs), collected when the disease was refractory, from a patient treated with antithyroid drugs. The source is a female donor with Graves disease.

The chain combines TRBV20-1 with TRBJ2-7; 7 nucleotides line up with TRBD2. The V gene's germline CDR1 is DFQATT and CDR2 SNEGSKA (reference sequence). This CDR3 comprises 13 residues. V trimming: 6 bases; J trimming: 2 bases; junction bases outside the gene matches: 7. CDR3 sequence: CSAKRDETYEQYF. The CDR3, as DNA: TGCAGTGCCAAGCGGGATGAAACCTACGAGCAGTACTTC.

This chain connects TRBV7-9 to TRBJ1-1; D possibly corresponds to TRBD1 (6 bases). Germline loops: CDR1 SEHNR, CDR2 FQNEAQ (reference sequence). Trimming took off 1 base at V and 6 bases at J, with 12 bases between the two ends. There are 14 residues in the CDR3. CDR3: CASSLGVRGAEAFF. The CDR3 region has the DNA TGTGCCAGCAGCTTAGGAGTCAGGGGCGCTGAAGCTTTCTTT.